This TCR beta chain derives from a study of post-analysis software for immune sequencing data (dated by TCRdb to about 2015). Describing the broader study: Relapsing-remitting, secondary progressive and progressive-relapsing multiple sclerosis were recorded as disease courses, and subtype annotation was lacking for some patients. The multiple sclerosis patient repertoires were compared with 10 or so previously published healthy control repertoires from donors aged 6 to 25 years. A subset of samples was prepared in parallel using single-end sample barcoding, then pooled and co-amplified after Illumina adapter ligation.

To demonstrate the VDJtools post-analysis software, the study profiled TCR beta repertoires from the peripheral blood of about a dozen young patients with multiple sclerosis. Multiple sclerosis patients were children and adolescents aged roughly 6 to 17 years. CDR1 and CDR2, per the germline V gene, are SQVTM and ANQGSEA. V and J are trimmed by 7 bases and 0 bases, and the gene matches miss 14 bases of the junction. The CDR3 measures 17 amino acids from cysteine to phenylalanine. The kept DNA is CDR3 alone, 51 bases in frame from the first base. Library generation was performed with PCR. Sequencing was performed on an Illumina HiSeq 2500. Unique molecular identifiers were incorporated into TCR beta cDNA libraries to reduce PCR and sequencing biases. About 500,000 cDNA molecules were obtained for every 1 to 10 million input T cells, so each molecule roughly corresponded to one T cell. Patient libraries were prepared and sequenced with the same protocol used for the earlier healthy control dataset. Within a given batch, samples were prepared together, multiplexed and sequenced on the same HiSeq lane. The authors processed their data as follows. MIGEC was used to process the raw barcoded reads, and molecular identifier groups with only a single read were discarded before consensus assembly and CDR3 extraction. VDJtools was used for post-analysis of the clonotype tables, with diversity normalized by down-sampling every dataset to the smallest sample size. In repertoire overlap clustering, CDR3 amino acid sequences, but not nucleotide sequences, were matched to correct batch-related cross-sample contamination. Using fastp at Q25 and MiXCR, TCRdb reprocessed the public reads and kept productive beta chains. Each CDR3 protein gets just one entry, which takes the most common genes and DNA from the rows behind it. The V and J calls, along with clone size, are taken from TCRdb and not from the paper's own processing. The sample yields approximately 690,000 distinct CDR3 sequences; approximately 59% were counted once. The ten most abundant clones make up about 11% of the sample.

Overall results and qualifications from the work: Direct clustering with F measure showed strong co-clustering of samples prepared in the same batch, prompting a batch-effect correction. Significantly higher frequencies in patients than in controls were found for five or six TRBV segments, including TRBV5-6, TRBV5-1 and TRBV20-1. The multiple sclerosis patient group was slightly younger than the control group. Multiple sclerosis patients had significantly lower normalized Chao1 diversity than controls, a result that suggests substantial peripheral T-cell clonal expansion.

This clonotype was observed a handful of times. The antigen it binds to is not known. There are no base qualities to consult, and no much larger clone falls within one base. In this chain, TRBV29-1 is recombined with TRBJ2-1; 8 bases in the junction line up with TRBD2. The specimen was blood. The source is a girl between 2 and 10 years old with multiple sclerosis. The DNA sequence is TGCAGCGGGGGCTTGTTTATTAGCGGGAACTCCTACAATGAGCAGTTCTTC. Translated, it gives CSGGLFISGNSYNEQFF.